The 16 T cell receptor beta chains below come from one sample, sequenced in a study of sequential checkpoint blockade in melanoma. Noted treatment: randomized to nivolumab then ipilimumab (arm A) or the reverse (arm B). This table comes from immunoSEQ multiplex PCR, and its TCRdb copy is limited to in-frame clones, with some not included. The sample gives about 3,500 clones, roughly 21% of which show up once; less than 20% is in the top ten. Here the sequenced sample was tumor tissue (inferred from file names), taken from a patient given nivolumab and ipilimumab in sequence. These receptor sequences come from a human patient with melanoma. Some clones in this sample may be carry-over from other donors' samples.

This chain uses TRBV10-2 with TRBJ1-1; D gene ambiguous. The CDR3 consists of 13 residues. V was pared by 11 bases and J by 2 bases, with 15 bases between. Per germline, CDR1 WSHSY and CDR2 SAAADI. The CDR3 is CAASGTENTEAFF. CDR3 sequence (DNA): TGCGCCGCTTCCGGTACGGAAAACACTGAAGCTTTCTTT.

A few counts support this clone. The rearrangement links TRBV9 to TRBJ2-7, with 8 bases aligning to TRBD1. Germline-derived CDR1 and CDR2 are SGDLS and YYNGEE. J was trimmed by 7 bases and V by 6 bases; bases with no gene match: 12. The CDR3 runs to 14 residues. The CDR3 sequence is CASKSGTGLPEQYF. The CDR3 DNA is TGTGCCAGCAAGTCCGGGACAGGTCTACCTGAGCAGTACTTC. Full variable domain (missing parts from reference TRBV9 and TRBJ2-7): DSGVTQTPKHLITATGQRVTLRCSPRSGDLSVYWYQQSLDQGLQFLIQYYNGEERAKGNILERFSAQQFPDLHSELNLSSLELGDSALYFCASKSGTGLPEQYFGPGTRLTVT.

In this sample, this clone is medium-sized. The V and J genes are TRBV9 and TRBJ1-1; 8 nucleotides line up with TRBD1. CDR3 length: 16 residues. The germline V gene has CDR1 SGDLS and CDR2 YYNGEE. The V segment lost 5 bases and the J segment 5 bases; nucleotides outside the gene matches: 14. The CDR3 DNA is TGTGCCAGCAGTGAAACGGGGACAGGTAGTAGGACTGAAGCTTTCTTT. This codes for CASSETGTGSRTEAFF. The variable domain in full, completed from reference TRBV9 and TRBJ1-1, reads DSGVTQTPKHLITATGQRVTLRCSPRSGDLSVYWYQQSLDQGLQFLIQYYNGEERAKGNILERFSAQQFPDLHSELNLSSLELGDSALYFCASSETGTGSRTEAFFGQGTRLTVV.

In its sample, this clone is medium-sized. The chain is built from TRBV9 and TRBJ1-1; D possibly corresponds to TRBD1 (6 bases). The CDR3 contains 14 residues. Trimming cost V 4 bases and J 6 bases, with 16 bases left between them. The germline V gene has CDR1 SGDLS and CDR2 YYNGEE. This CDR3 is CASSPQGGVSEAFF. In DNA, the CDR3 is TGTGCCAGCAGCCCACAAGGGGGGGTGTCTGAAGCTTTCTTT.

This clone came up a few times. This chain joins TRBV19 and TRBJ1-1, with 7 bases matching TRBD1. Germline V gene lookup returns CDR1 LNHDA and CDR2 SQIVND (reference sequence). Trimming removed 4 bases from V and 1 base from J; junction bases left unmatched: 6. The length of the CDR3 is 15 residues. Here the CDR3 reads CASSTQDRRNTEAFF. The CDR3, as DNA: TGTGCCAGTAGTACTCAGGACAGGAGGAACACTGAAGCTTTCTTT.

The V call is TRBV25-1, the J call TRBJ1-3; the D gene is possibly TRBD1 (5 bases). Germline CDR1 and CDR2: MGHDK and SYGVNS. Deletions cut 5 bases from V and 4 bases from J, with 18 bases between. The CDR3 has 16 amino acids. The CDR3 loop reads CASSLGDRGVGNTIYF. DNA for the CDR3: TGTGCCAGCAGTTTGGGGGATAGAGGCGTCGGAAACACCATATATTTT.

The table lists this clone with a few counts. The rearrangement joins TRBV6-8 to TRBJ1-3; a possible D gene is TRBD1 (5 bases). The CDR3 consists of 16 residues. Germline values: CDR1 MNHGY, CDR2 SAAAGT. V dropped 8 bases and J dropped 0 bases, with 17 bases sitting between them. This CDR3 is CASRPEGSSSGNTIYF. DNA for the CDR3: TGTGCCAGCCGCCCGGAGGGGTCTTCCTCTGGAAACACCATATATTTT.

By sample share, this clone is medium-sized. The chain joins TRBV12-2 to TRBJ2-1; the table's D call, TRBD2, was not checked against the DNA. TRBV12-2 is annotated as a pseudogene. CDR3 size: 14 residues. The CDR3 DNA reads as TGTGCCAGTCGGGCGGGGCCAGCCTACAATGAGCAGTTCTTC. Encoded protein: CASRAGPAYNEQFF.

The genes are TRBV18 and TRBJ1-6; unclear D gene. Germline CDR1 KGHSH, CDR2 LQKENI. The V end lost 3 bases, the J end lost 8 bases, and 11 bases lay between the germline ends. The CDR3 sequence is 14 residues long. CDR3 sequence (DNA): TGTGCCAGCTCACCGACAAGTCGGGATTCACCCCTCCACTTT. Protein: CASSPTSRDSPLHF.

V is TRBV15 and J is TRBJ1-3; D is ambiguous. V lost 0 bases and J 0 bases, leaving 9 bases between the germline ends. Germline CDR1 is LNHNV and CDR2 is YYDKDF (reference sequence). The CDR3 runs 16 residues. The chain's CDR3 is CATSRDWAISGNTIYF. The CDR3 DNA reads TGTGCCACCAGCAGAGATTGGGCGATCTCTGGAAACACCATATATTTT.

The chain links TRBV11-3 to TRBJ2-3; TRBD2 might be the D (6 bases). This CDR3 is 16 amino acids long. Trimming took 5 bases from V and 2 from J, leaving 17 bases between them. The germline gives CDR1 SGHNT, CDR2 YENEEA. CDR3 DNA: TGTGCCAGCAGCCCCGCCGGGACTCGGTTCACAGATACGCAGTATTTT. This sequence encodes CASSPAGTRFTDTQYF. Looking up the rest from reference TRBV11-3 and TRBJ2-3 gives the full variable domain: EAGVVQSPRYKIIEKKQPVAFWCNPISGHNTLYWYLQNLGQGPELLIRYENEEAVDDSQLPKDRFSAERLKGVDSTLKIQPAELGDSAVYLCASSPAGTRFTDTQYFGPGTRLTVL.

J is TRBJ1-3 and V is TRBV18; the D gene is possibly TRBD1 (5 bases). The CDR3 sequence is 16 residues long. Trimming took 1 base from V and 0 from J, leaving 10 bases between them. Germline lookup yields CDR1 KGHSH and CDR2 LQKENI. CDR3 bases: TGTGCCAGCTCACCACTCAGGGCCTTCTCTGGAAACACCATATATTTT. Translating it yields CASSPLRAFSGNTIYF.

Many counts were recorded for this clone. V and J are TRBV11-3 and TRBJ2-5; 8 bases agree with TRBD1. Germline V gene lookup returns CDR1 SGHNT and CDR2 YENEEA. Unmatched junction bases numbered 1, after V lost 4 bases and J lost 0 bases. This CDR3 spans 14 amino acids. CDR3 residues: CASSSGQDQETQYF. In nucleotides, the CDR3 is TGTGCCAGCAGCTCGGGACAGGACCAAGAGACCCAGTACTTC.

The chain recombines TRBV10-2 with TRBJ1-5, with D uncertain. Germline-derived CDR1 and CDR2 are WSHSY and SAAADI. Trimming took off 6 bases at V and 6 bases at J, with 15 bases between the two ends. This CDR3 spans 14 amino acids. Here the CDR3 DNA reads TGCGCCAGCAGACCCGGTCAACCTACTCAGCCCCAGCATTTT. It is translated as CASRPGQPTQPQHF.

By its share, this clone is medium-sized. V gene TRBV11-3 combines with J gene TRBJ2-6, with TRBD1 matching 9 bases. This CDR3 comprises 18 residues. Trimming at V came to 4 bases and at J to 1 base, leaving 8 bases not matched to a gene. The germline gives CDR1 SGHNT, CDR2 YENEEA. As DNA, the CDR3 is TGTGCCAGCAGCTCCCTCGGACAGGGGTGGTCTGGGGCCAACGTCCTGACTTTC. As protein: CASSSLGQGWSGANVLTF.

Turning to this clone: Compared with germline, one end of the junction differs, possibly owing to a read error. The CDR3 bases are TGTGCCATCAGTCGGGACAGGGGGCTCGGCACTGAAGCTTTCTTT. It codes for CAISRDRGLGTEAFF. The genes are TRBV6-8 and TRBJ1-1, with 12 bases identical to TRBD1. The germline CDR1 and CDR2 sequences are MNHGY and SAAAGT. CDR3 length: 15 residues.